The 24 T cell receptor beta chains reported below all come from one sample, sequenced in a study of T cell responses to AZD1222 COVID-19 vaccine. Sequenced by immunoSEQ multiplex PCR; TCRdb stores in-frame clones only, minus some. The sample contains roughly 150,000 clones, roughly 90% of which appear only once. The input for sequencing was peripheral blood, taken 28 days after the second AZD1222 dose. The source of these receptors is an adult who received the AZD1222 COVID-19 vaccine.

The rearrangement uses TRBV10-3 and TRBJ2-7; D remains ambiguous. The V gene lost 6 bases and the J gene lost 2 bases, with 11 bases spanning the gap. This CDR3 has 13 amino acids. CDR1 is ENHRY, CDR2 SYGVKD, per germline. The CDR3 DNA follows: TGTGCCATCAGGGCAGACGGAGCCTACGAGCAGTACTTC. Protein sequence: CAIRADGAYEQYF.

The CDR3 DNA follows: TGTGCCACCAGTGGGGGACAGGGGGCCCGAAGTGAGCAGTTCTTC. This sequence encodes CATSGGQGARSEQFF. The rearrangement uses TRBV24-1 and TRBJ2-1; 12 bases fit TRBD1. The CDR3 length is 15 residues. With V trimmed by 5 bases and J by 9 bases, 7 bases remained unmatched. CDR1 and CDR2 from the germline V gene are KGHDR and SFDVKD.

V gene TRBV7-9 combines with J gene TRBJ1-2; TRBD1 is a possible D gene (5 bases). V was cut by 1 base and J by 8 bases, with 14 bases left in between. In germline, CDR1 is SEHNR, CDR2 FQNEAQ (reference sequence). CDR3 length equals 14 residues. The CDR3 reads CASSLGPGQRGYTF. The DNA for the CDR3 is TGTGCCAGCAGCTTAGGTCCAGGGCAGAGAGGCTACACCTTC. The full variable domain, its missing parts supplied by reference TRBV7-9 and TRBJ1-2, is DTGVSQNPRHKITKRGQNVTFRCDPISEHNRLYWYRQTLGQGPEFLTYFQNEAQLEKSRLLSDRFSAERPKGSFSTLEIQRTEQGDSAMYLCASSLGPGQRGYTFGSGTRLTVV.

The V call is TRBV5-1, the J call TRBJ2-7; tentative D call: TRBD1 (5 bases). CDR3 length: 15 amino acids. V lost 4 bases to trimming and J lost 1 base, with 15 bases between them. CDR1 SGHRS and CDR2 YFSETQ come from the germline V gene. The CDR3, as DNA: TGCGCCAGCAGCCCTGAGAGTGACAGATCCTACGAGCAGTACTTC. This gives the protein CASSPESDRSYEQYF.

This sequence joins TRBV19 and TRBJ1-6; TRBD1 matches at 8 bases. J was trimmed by 2 bases and V by 6 bases; bases with no gene match: 6. CDR1 is LNHDA and CDR2 is SQIVND in the germline V gene (reference sequence). The CDR3 is 16 amino acids. CDR3 amino acids: CASSSGQGAYNSPLHF. In nucleotides, the CDR3 is TGTGCCAGTAGCTCCGGACAGGGCGCCTATAATTCACCCCTCCACTTT.

The chain links TRBV27 to TRBJ2-5, with 11 bases that match TRBD1. The germline V gene encodes CDR1 MNHEY and CDR2 SMNVEV (reference sequence). This CDR3 has 20 residues. The ends lost 1 base at V and 0 bases at J; junction bases unmatched: 13. The CDR3 sequence: CASSLLPPGQGVLDQETQYF. The CDR3 bases are TGTGCCAGCAGTTTATTGCCGCCGGGACAGGGGGTCTTAGACCAAGAGACCCAGTACTTC.

The CDR3 DNA follows: TGTGCCAGCAGCTCCAACCAGGGACTAGCAGGCGAGCAGTACTTC. It yields the protein CASSSNQGLAGEQYF. J is TRBJ2-7 and V is TRBV5-8; 9 bases line up with TRBD2. Per germline, CDR1 SGHTS and CDR2 YDEGEE. V was pared by 3 bases and J by 6 bases, with 10 bases of the junction left unmatched. The CDR3 is made up of 15 amino acids.

V gene TRBV4-2 combines with J gene TRBJ2-7; 13 bases match TRBD2. Germline V lookup: CDR1 LGHNA, CDR2 YNFKEQ. This CDR3 region has 15 residues. Germline trimming cut 1 base from V and 6 bases from J; bases unmatched to any gene: 3. The CDR3 DNA reads as TGTGCCAGCAGCCAAGGGACTAGCGGGAGAGGCGAGCAGTACTTC. Translating it yields CASSQGTSGRGEQYF.

The rearrangement uses TRBV9 and TRBJ1-1; no clear D. Germline lookup yields CDR1 SGDLS and CDR2 YYNGEE. The CDR3 has 12 residues. V was shortened by 4 bases and J by 4 bases, with 8 bases between the two germline ends. The CDR3 DNA reads TGTGCCAGCAGCCGTCAAGGCACTGAAGCTTTCTTT. It translates to CASSRQGTEAFF.

The V gene is TRBV18, the J gene TRBJ1-2; 7 bases agree with TRBD1. This CDR3 contains 17 residues. J was trimmed by 1 base and V by 4 bases; bases with no gene match: 12. The germline V gene encodes CDR1 KGHSH and CDR2 LQKENI. CDR3 in DNA: TGTGCCAGCTCACTCGGGACAGCCCGAGACCTTAACTATGGCTACACCTTC. Protein sequence: CASSLGTARDLNYGYTF.

The gene calls are TRBV11-3 and TRBJ2-1; D possibly corresponds to TRBD2 (7 bases). Germline CDR1 and CDR2: SGHNT and YENEEA. Trimming removed 0 bases at V and 5 bases at J, with 14 bases between. The CDR3 length is 16 residues. The CDR3 loop reads CASSLDGGRGDNEQFF. CDR3 coding DNA: TGTGCCAGCAGCTTAGATGGGGGCCGGGGGGACAATGAGCAGTTCTTC.

The chain employs TRBV30 and TRBJ1-1; 7 bases match TRBD1. CDR3 length equals 13 residues. Germline values: CDR1 GTSNPN, CDR2 SVGIG (reference sequence). CDR3 DNA: TGTGCTTACAATCTAGGGGGCCCCACTGAAGCTTTCTTT. Residues: CAYNLGGPTEAFF.

The rearrangement links TRBV6-1 to TRBJ2-3, with a weak D call TRBD2 (5 bases). The CDR3 is 14 amino acids. The germline CDR1 and CDR2 sequences are MNHNS and SASEGT. V lost 0 bases and J lost 1, with 5 bases in between. The CDR3 reads CASSEASGTDTQYF. CDR3 coding DNA: TGTGCCAGCAGTGAAGCTAGCGGCACAGATACGCAGTATTTT.

This clone is labeled as medium-sized. The chain recombines TRBV19 with TRBJ1-2; no firm D call. Germline V lookup: CDR1 LNHDA, CDR2 SQIVND (reference sequence). CDR3 length: 15 amino acids. V lost 9 bases and J 7 bases, leaving 24 bases between the germline ends. CDR3 nucleotides: TGTGCCAGCCTTACGTCGGGAGGGTCGGTTTTTGGCTACACCTTC. The encoded protein is CASLTSGGSVFGYTF.

V usage is TRBV4-1 and J usage is TRBJ2-3; TRBD2 matches 9 bases. With V trimmed by 0 bases and J by 2 bases, 6 bases remained unmatched. The CDR3 consists of 17 residues. CDR1 is MGHRA and CDR2 is YSYEKL in the germline V gene. The CDR3 DNA reads as TGCGCCAGCAGCCAAGAAGCTAGCGGGACCTACACAGATACGCAGTATTTT. Its translation: CASSQEASGTYTDTQYF.

The sample holds a few counts of this clone. The chain is built from TRBV27 and TRBJ1-2; 9 positions agree with TRBD1. Germline values: CDR1 MNHEY, CDR2 SMNVEV (reference sequence). V gave up 2 bases and J gave up 8 bases; unmatched junction bases: 3. The CDR3 spans 13 residues. DNA of the CDR3: TGTGCCAGCAGTTTAGGACAGGGGAAAGGCTACACCTTC. Residues: CASSLGQGKGYTF.

The chain is built from TRBV7-6 and TRBJ1-1; no clear D gene. Looked up from germline, CDR1 is SGHVS and CDR2 is FNYEAQ. V shed 5 bases and J shed 0 bases, with 7 bases lying between them. The CDR3 loop spans 13 amino acids. The CDR3 here is CASSPRVNTEAFF. In DNA form, the CDR3 reads TGTGCCAGCAGCCCCCGTGTGAACACTGAAGCTTTCTTT.

This chain links TRBV19 with TRBJ2-5; D is possibly TRBD2 (6 bases). The CDR3 has 15 residues. V lost 8 bases to trimming and J lost 5 bases, with 21 bases between them. The germline CDR1 and CDR2 sequences are LNHDA and SQIVND (reference sequence). The DNA for the CDR3 is TGTGCCAGTGCCCCCCAGCGGGTGAGCGCCGAGACCCAGTACTTC. It translates to CASAPQRVSAETQYF.

The chain employs TRBV7-9 and TRBJ2-1; TRBD2 might be the D (6 bases). The V and J ends lost 1 base and 8 bases respectively, with 15 bases between them. The CDR3 contains 15 residues. Germline V CDR1 and CDR2: SEHNR, FQNEAQ (reference sequence). This chain's CDR3 is CASSLETGVQDEQFF. The CDR3 bases are TGTGCCAGCAGCTTAGAAACGGGGGTGCAAGATGAGCAGTTCTTC.

This clone showed up just a few times. This chain uses TRBV5-5 with TRBJ1-6; maybe TRBD1 (5 bases). Trimming took 2 bases from V and 8 from J, leaving 14 bases between them. From germline, CDR1 is SGHKS and CDR2 YYEKEE (reference sequence). This CDR3 contains 15 residues. The CDR3 DNA is TGTGCCAGCAGCTTTTTAGGGCAGGGTGATTCACCCCTCCACTTT. The encoded protein is CASSFLGQGDSPLHF.

This clone was seen once. The V gene is TRBV7-6, the J gene TRBJ2-1; D not certain. This CDR3 spans 16 amino acids. The germline V and J ends were trimmed by 3 bases and 5 bases, with 17 bases remaining between them. Germline CDR1 reads SGHVS; CDR2 reads FNYEAQ. The CDR3 coding sequence is TGTGCCAGCAGCTTTTTGCAGTTCCCCAACCACAATGAGCAGTTCTTC. Translated: CASSFLQFPNHNEQFF.

The rearrangement joins TRBV25-1 to TRBJ1-1; 7 nucleotides agree with TRBD1. The CDR3 is 13 amino acids. With 6 bases clipped from V and 4 bases from J, the junction kept 5 bases outside the gene matches. The germline gives CDR1 MGHDK, CDR2 SYGVNS. CDR3 in DNA: TGTGCCAGCAGAAACAGGGACAGCACTGAAGCTTTCTTT. The encoded protein is CASRNRDSTEAFF.

The genes are TRBV5-1 and TRBJ2-5; 9 bases map to TRBD2. Trimming at V came to 1 base and at J to 2 bases, leaving 12 bases not matched to a gene. Germline CDR1 reads SGHRS; CDR2 reads YFSETQ. The CDR3 totals 18 residues. CDR3 nucleotide sequence: TGCGCCAGCAGCTTGTTCCCCTTTAGCGGGGGCTTACAAGAGACCCAGTACTTC. Translated, it gives CASSLFPFSGGLQETQYF.

The chain employs TRBV15 and TRBJ2-1; D gene unclear. Germline CDR1 and CDR2: LNHNV and YYDKDF (reference sequence). The V and J ends lost 0 bases and 5 bases respectively, with 14 bases between them. CDR3 length equals 16 residues. The CDR3, as DNA: TGTGCCACCAGCAGAGAAAGACTCAAAACAGACAATGAGCAGTTCTTC. Translated, it gives CATSRERLKTDNEQFF.